The clone carrying this T cell receptor beta chain appeared a few times. Its target is not known. The sample is drawn from a study of T-cell memory formation after mild COVID-19. The CDR3 spans 15 residues. CDR1 and CDR2 (germline): DFQATT, SNEGSKA (reference sequence). With 7 bases removed from V and 0 bases from J, the gap between germline ends came to 16 bases. Constant-segment primers and 5'RACE yielded cDNA libraries for TCR alpha and TCR beta, each carrying sample barcodes and UMIs. TCRdb recomputed calls from the 5' RACE reads with MiXCR, one row per CDR3 protein. The table has about 130,000 distinct CDR3 sequences, about a sixth seen once. Findings and caveats of the study: Clones that contracted from day 15 to 85 had balanced CD4/CD8; later expanders were CD4+ biased. In pre-infection memory, a portion of responding clones appeared, which suggested that cross-reactive memory joined. The study found contracting CD4+ clones mainly in CM and EM and contracting CD8+ clones in EMRA.

This TCR derives from a man in his late teens or twenties who had mild COVID-19 (a few samples of this study predate the infection). Cell type and time point are not known. This chain uses TRBV20-1 with TRBJ1-5; D unresolved. The sequenced sample consisted of PBMCs or a T cell subset sorted from them (not recorded which). The CDR3 DNA is TGCAGTGTCTCGGGTTCGCGTTATAGCAATCAGCCCCAGCATTTT. Its protein is CSVSGSRYSNQPQHF.